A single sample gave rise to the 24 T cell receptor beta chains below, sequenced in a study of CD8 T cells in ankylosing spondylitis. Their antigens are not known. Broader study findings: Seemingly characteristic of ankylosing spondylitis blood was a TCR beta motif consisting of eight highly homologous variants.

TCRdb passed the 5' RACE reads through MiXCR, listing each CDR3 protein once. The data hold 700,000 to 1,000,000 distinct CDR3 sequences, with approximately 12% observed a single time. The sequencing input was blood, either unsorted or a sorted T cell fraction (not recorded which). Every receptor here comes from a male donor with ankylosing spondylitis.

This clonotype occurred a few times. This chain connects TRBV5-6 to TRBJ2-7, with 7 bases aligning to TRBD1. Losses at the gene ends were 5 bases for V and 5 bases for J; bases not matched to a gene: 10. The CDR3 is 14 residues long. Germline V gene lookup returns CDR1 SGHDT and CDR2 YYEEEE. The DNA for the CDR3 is TGTGCCAGCAGGACACTCACAGGGGTCGACGAGCAGTACTTC. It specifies CASRTLTGVDEQYF.

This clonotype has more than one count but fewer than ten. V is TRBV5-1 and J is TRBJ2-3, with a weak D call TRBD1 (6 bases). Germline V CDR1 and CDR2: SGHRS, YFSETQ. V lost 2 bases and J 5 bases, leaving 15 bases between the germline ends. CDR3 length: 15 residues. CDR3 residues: CASSFLQGSGDTQYF. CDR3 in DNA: TGCGCCAGCAGCTTTCTACAGGGCTCAGGAGATACGCAGTATTTT.

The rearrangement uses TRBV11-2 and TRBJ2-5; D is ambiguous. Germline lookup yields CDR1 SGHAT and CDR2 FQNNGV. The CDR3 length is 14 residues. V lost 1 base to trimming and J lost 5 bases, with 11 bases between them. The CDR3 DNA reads TGTGCCAGCAGCTTAGTTCCGGGTTCGGAGACCCAGTACTTC. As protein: CASSLVPGSETQYF.

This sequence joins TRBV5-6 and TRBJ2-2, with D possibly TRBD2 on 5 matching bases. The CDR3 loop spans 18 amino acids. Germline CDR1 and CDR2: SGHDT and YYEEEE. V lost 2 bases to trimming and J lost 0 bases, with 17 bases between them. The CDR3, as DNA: TGTGCCAGCAGCTTCCCGGGAACAACCGAATCGAACACCGGGGAGCTGTTTTTT. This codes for CASSFPGTTESNTGELFF.

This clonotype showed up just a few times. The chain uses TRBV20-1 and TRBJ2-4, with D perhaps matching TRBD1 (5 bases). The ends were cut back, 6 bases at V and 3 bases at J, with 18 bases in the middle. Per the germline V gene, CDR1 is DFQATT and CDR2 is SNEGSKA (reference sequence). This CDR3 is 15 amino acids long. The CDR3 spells CSANDRQPGKNIQYF. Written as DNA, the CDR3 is TGCAGTGCAAATGACAGACAACCCGGCAAAAACATTCAGTACTTC.

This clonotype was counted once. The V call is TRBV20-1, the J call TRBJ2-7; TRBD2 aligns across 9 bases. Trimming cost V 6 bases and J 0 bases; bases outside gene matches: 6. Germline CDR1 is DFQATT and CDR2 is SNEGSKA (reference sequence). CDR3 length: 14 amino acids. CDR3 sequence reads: CSAGIAGVSYEQYF. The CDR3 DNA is TGCAGTGCCGGTATAGCGGGAGTCTCCTACGAGCAGTACTTC.

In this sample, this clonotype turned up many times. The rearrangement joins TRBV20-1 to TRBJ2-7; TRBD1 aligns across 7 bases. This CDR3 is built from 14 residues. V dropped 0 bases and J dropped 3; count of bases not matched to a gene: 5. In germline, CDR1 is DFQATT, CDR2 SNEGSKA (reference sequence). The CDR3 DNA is TGCAGTGCTAGAGATAGGACAGGATTCTACGAGCAGTACTTC. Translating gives CSARDRTGFYEQYF.

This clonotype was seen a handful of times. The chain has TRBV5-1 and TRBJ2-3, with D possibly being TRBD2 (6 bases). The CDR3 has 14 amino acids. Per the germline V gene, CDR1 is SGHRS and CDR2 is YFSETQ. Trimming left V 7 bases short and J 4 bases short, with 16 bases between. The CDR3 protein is CASSGGEGSDTQYF. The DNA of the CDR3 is TGCGCCAGCTCCGGAGGGGAAGGATCAGATACGCAGTATTTT.

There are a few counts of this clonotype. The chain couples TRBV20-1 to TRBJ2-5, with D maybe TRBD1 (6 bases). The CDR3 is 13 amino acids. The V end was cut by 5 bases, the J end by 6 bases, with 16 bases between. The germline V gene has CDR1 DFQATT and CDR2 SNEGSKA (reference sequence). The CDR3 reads CSASLNRVQTQYF. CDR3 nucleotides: TGCAGTGCTTCCCTCAACAGGGTCCAGACCCAGTACTTC.

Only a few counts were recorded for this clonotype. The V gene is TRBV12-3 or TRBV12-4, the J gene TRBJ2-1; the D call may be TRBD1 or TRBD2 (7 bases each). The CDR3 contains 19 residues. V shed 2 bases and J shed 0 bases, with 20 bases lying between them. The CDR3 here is CASSLFGTAGQSSYNEQFF. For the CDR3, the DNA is TGTGCCAGCAGTTTATTCGGAACAGCGGGACAGAGCTCCTACAATGAGCAGTTCTTC.

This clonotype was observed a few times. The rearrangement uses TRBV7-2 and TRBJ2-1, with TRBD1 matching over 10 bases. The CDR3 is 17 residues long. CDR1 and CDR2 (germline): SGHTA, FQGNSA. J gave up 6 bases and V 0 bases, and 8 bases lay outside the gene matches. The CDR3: CASSLAYRDRGGNEQFF. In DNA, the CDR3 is TGTGCCAGCAGCTTAGCTTACCGGGACAGGGGAGGCAATGAGCAGTTCTTC.

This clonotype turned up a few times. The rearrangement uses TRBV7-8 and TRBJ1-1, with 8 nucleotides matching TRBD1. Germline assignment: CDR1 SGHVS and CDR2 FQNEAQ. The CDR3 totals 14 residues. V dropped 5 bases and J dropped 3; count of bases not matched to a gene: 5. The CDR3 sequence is CASSRTGTYTEAFF. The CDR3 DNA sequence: TGTGCCAGCAGCCGGACAGGGACTTACACTGAAGCTTTCTTT.

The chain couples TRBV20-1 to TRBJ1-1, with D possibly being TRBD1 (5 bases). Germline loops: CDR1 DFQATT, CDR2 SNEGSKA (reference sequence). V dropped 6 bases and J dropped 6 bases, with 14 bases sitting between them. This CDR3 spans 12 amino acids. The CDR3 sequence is CSAEAGVSEAFF. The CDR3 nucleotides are TGCAGTGCCGAGGCGGGGGTCTCTGAAGCTTTCTTT.

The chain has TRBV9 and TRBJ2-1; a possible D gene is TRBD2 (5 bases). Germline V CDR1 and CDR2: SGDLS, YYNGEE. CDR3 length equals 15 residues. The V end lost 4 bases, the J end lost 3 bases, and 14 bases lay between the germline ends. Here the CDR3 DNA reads TGTGCCAGCAGCCAGACGGGAACTAACTACAATGAGCAGTTCTTC. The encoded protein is CASSQTGTNYNEQFF.

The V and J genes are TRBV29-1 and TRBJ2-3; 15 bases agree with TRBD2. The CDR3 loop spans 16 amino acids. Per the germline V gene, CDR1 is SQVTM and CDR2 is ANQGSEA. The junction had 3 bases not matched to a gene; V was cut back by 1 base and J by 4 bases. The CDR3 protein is CSVEGTSGGEADTQYF. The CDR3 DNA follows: TGCAGCGTTGAAGGGACTAGCGGGGGGGAGGCAGATACGCAGTATTTT.

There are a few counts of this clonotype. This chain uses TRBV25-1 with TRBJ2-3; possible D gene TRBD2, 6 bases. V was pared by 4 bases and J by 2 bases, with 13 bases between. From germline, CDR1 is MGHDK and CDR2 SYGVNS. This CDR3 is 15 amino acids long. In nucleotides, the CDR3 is TGTGCCAGCAGTGCGGGAGCGGTCGACACAGATACGCAGTATTTT. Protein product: CASSAGAVDTDTQYF.

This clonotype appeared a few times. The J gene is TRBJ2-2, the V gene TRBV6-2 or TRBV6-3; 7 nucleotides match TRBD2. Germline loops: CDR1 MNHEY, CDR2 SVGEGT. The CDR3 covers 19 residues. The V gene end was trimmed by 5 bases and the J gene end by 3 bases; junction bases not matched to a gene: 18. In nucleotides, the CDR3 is TGTGCCAGCAGTCTTACCGGGGACTACCTAGTGATCGACACCGGGGAGCTGTTTTTT. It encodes CASSLTGDYLVIDTGELFF.

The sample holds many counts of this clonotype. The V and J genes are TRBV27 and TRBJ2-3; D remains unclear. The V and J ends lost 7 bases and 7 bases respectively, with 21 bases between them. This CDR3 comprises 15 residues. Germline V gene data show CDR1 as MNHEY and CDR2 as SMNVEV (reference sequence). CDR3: CASTPRSGLPNTQYF. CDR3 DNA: TGTGCCAGCACTCCCAGGTCAGGTTTGCCCAATACGCAGTATTTT.

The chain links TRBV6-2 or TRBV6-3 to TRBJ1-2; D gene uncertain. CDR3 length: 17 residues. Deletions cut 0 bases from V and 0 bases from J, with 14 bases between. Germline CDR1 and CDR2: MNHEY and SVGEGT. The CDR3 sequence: CASSYSVGAAANYGYTF. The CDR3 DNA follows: TGTGCCAGCAGTTACTCGGTCGGTGCCGCTGCTAACTATGGCTACACCTTC.

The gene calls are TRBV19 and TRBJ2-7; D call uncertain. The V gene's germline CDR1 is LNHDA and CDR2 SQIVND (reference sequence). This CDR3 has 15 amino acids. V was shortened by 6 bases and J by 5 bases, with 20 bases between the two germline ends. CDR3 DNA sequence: TGTGCCAGTAGAAGTTCCGGGCTACGCCTGAACGAGCAGTACTTC. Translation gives CASRSSGLRLNEQYF.

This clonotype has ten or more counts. The CDR3 is CASSFGAGVGPQHF. The CDR3 nucleotides read TGTGCCAGCAGCTTCGGGGCGGGCGTGGGGCCCCAGCATTTT. The V gene is TRBV7-8, the J gene TRBJ1-5, with D possibly matching TRBD1 (5 bases). Germline V CDR1 and CDR2: SGHVS, FQNEAQ. The CDR3 is made up of 14 amino acids. Trimming pared 3 bases from V and 9 bases from J, leaving 15 bases between.

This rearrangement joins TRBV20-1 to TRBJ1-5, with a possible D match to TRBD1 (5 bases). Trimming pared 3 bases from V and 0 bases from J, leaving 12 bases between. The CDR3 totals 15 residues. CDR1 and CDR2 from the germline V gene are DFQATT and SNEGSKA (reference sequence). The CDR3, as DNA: TGCAGTGCTAGGGGGGGACGGAGTAGCAATCAGCCCCAGCATTTT. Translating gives CSARGGRSSNQPQHF.

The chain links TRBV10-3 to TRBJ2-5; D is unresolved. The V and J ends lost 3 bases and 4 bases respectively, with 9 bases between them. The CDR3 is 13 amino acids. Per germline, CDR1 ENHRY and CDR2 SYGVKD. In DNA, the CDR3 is TGTGCCATCAGTGAAGGCGGTGGAGAGACCCAGTACTTC. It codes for CAISEGGGETQYF.

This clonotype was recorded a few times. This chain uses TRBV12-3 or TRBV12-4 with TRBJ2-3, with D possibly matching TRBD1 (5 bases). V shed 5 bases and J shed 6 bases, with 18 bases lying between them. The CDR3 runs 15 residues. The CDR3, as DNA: TGTGCCAGCAGTCTCTCCCGGACATTAACGGATACGCAGTATTTT. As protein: CASSLSRTLTDTQYF.